The 22 T cell receptor beta chains given below trace back to one sample, sequenced in a study of identical twins. Using its own MiXCR run on the 5' RACE reads, TCRdb lists one record per CDR3 protein. The table shows approximately 210,000 distinct CDR3 sequences, with about 6.7% occurring only once. This sample also belongs to another study, concerning T cells expressing NK-cell markers.

The material sequenced was CD8+ T cells sorted from blood. The receptors come from a woman younger than 35 in good health.

This clonotype was observed a few times. V is TRBV2 and J is TRBJ2-3, with D unclear. The CDR3 loop spans 13 amino acids. Germline V gene data show CDR1 as SNHLY and CDR2 as FYNNEI. V lost 11 bases to trimming and J lost 8 bases, with 20 bases between them. The CDR3 DNA is TGTGCCGCGACCACGGCGAACTCTGCTACGCAGTATTTT. This codes for CAATTANSATQYF.

In its sample, this clonotype was seen a few times. V and J are TRBV5-1 and TRBJ1-6; D is possibly TRBD1 (5 bases). Trimming cost V 2 bases and J 11 bases, with 11 bases left between them. The CDR3 extends over 13 amino acids. Germline V gene lookup returns CDR1 SGHRS and CDR2 YFSETQ. The DNA of the CDR3 is TGCGCCAGCAGCTTTTTTGGGGACCCACCCCTCCACTTT. It yields the protein CASSFFGDPPLHF.

The genes are TRBV6-5 and TRBJ2-5, with 10 bases that match TRBD2. Germline CDR1 reads MNHEY; CDR2 reads SVGAGI. The CDR3 loop spans 16 amino acids. Losses at the gene ends were 0 bases for V and 5 bases for J; bases not matched to a gene: 6. Here the CDR3 DNA reads TGTGCCAGCAGTTACTCCCAGCGGGAGGGGATTGAGACCCAGTACTTC. Translating gives CASSYSQREGIETQYF.

This clonotype was seen a few times. The V and J genes are TRBV6-1 and TRBJ1-1; TRBD1 is a possible D gene (5 bases). Germline V gene data show CDR1 as MNHNS and CDR2 as SASEGT. The CDR3 has 13 amino acids. V lost 8 bases and J 1 base, leaving 11 bases between the germline ends. In DNA form, the CDR3 reads TGTGCCAGCTTCTGGGGGGGGAACACTGAAGCTTTCTTT. Translated: CASFWGGNTEAFF.

V is TRBV9 and J is TRBJ2-4; D remains ambiguous. This CDR3 is 16 amino acids long. Germline values: CDR1 SGDLS, CDR2 YYNGEE. The ends were cut back, 4 bases at V and 7 bases at J, with 21 bases in the middle. The CDR3 coding sequence is TGTGCCAGCAGCTTACCGGTTACTTCGAAAGGGAACATTCAGTACTTC. Protein: CASSLPVTSKGNIQYF.

The rearrangement links TRBV27 to TRBJ1-1, with D possibly being TRBD1 (6 bases). The CDR3 length is 12 residues. V was cut by 10 bases and J by 5 bases, with 14 bases left in between. Germline V gene lookup returns CDR1 MNHEY and CDR2 SMNVEV (reference sequence). For the CDR3, the DNA is TGTGCCACCTTTCTAGGGGGAACTGAAGCTTTCTTT. Protein sequence: CATFLGGTEAFF.

The V call is TRBV29-1, the J call TRBJ1-2, with unresolved D. This CDR3 region has 12 residues. Trimming left V 2 bases short and J 7 bases short, with 11 bases between. Germline-derived CDR1 and CDR2 are SQVTM and ANQGSEA. The CDR3 sequence: CSVELRSPGYTF. In DNA, the CDR3 is TGCAGCGTTGAACTGCGTAGCCCTGGCTACACCTTC.

This chain connects TRBV18 to TRBJ2-1, with 14 bases identical to TRBD2. Germline loops: CDR1 KGHSH, CDR2 LQKENI. The CDR3 extends over 17 amino acids. Trimming cost V 3 bases and J 8 bases; bases outside gene matches: 9. CDR3 amino acids: CASSPTGTSGRLDEQFF. In DNA, the CDR3 is TGTGCCAGCTCACCCACCGGGACTAGCGGGAGATTAGATGAGCAGTTCTTC.

The J gene is TRBJ2-7, the V gene TRBV5-5; D gene unclear. The CDR3 extends over 14 amino acids. Germline CDR1 and CDR2: SGHKS and YYEKEE (reference sequence). V lost 7 bases to trimming and J lost 2 bases, with 16 bases between them. The DNA for the CDR3 is TGTGCCAGCGGTCCCACTGGCGAGACCTACGAGCAGTACTTC. Encoded protein: CASGPTGETYEQYF.

This clonotype turned up a few times. The chain employs TRBV7-8 and TRBJ2-1; weak D call: TRBD2 (5 bases). This CDR3 is 17 amino acids long. In germline, CDR1 is SGHVS, CDR2 FQNEAQ. With 1 base removed from V and 0 bases from J, the gap between germline ends came to 13 bases. The CDR3 region has the DNA TGTGCCAGCAGCTTAGGTAACGGGGTAGACTCCTACAATGAGCAGTTCTTC. It yields the protein CASSLGNGVDSYNEQFF.

Many counts were recorded for this clonotype. This chain links TRBV11-2 with TRBJ2-5; D may be TRBD2 (6 bases). V lost 4 bases and J lost 3, with 18 bases in between. The CDR3 has 16 residues. Germline CDR1 is SGHAT and CDR2 is FQNNGV. This CDR3 reads CASSSNLGTQKETQYF. DNA for the CDR3: TGTGCCAGCAGCTCAAACCTTGGGACTCAAAAAGAGACCCAGTACTTC.

The chain has TRBV7-2 and TRBJ1-2; no reliable D call. The ends were cut back, 1 base at V and 2 bases at J, with 11 bases in the middle. CDR1 and CDR2 (germline): SGHTA, FQGNSA. The CDR3 is 15 amino acids. DNA for the CDR3: TGTGCCAGCAGCTTAGGTCACGGATTGAACTATGGCTACACCTTC. It specifies CASSLGHGLNYGYTF.

V and J are TRBV9 and TRBJ2-1; 13 nucleotides match TRBD2. Unmatched junction bases numbered 6, after V lost 3 bases and J lost 3 bases. This CDR3 region has 17 residues. The germline CDR1 and CDR2 sequences are SGDLS and YYNGEE. Here the CDR3 DNA reads TGTGCCAGCAGCGATAGACTAGCGGGAGGAAGCTACAATGAGCAGTTCTTC. It is translated as CASSDRLAGGSYNEQFF.

This sequence joins TRBV27 and TRBJ2-3; 7 bases fit TRBD1. The J segment lost 4 bases and the V segment lost 5 bases, leaving 6 bases of the junction unmatched. The V gene's germline CDR1 is MNHEY and CDR2 SMNVEV (reference sequence). The CDR3 totals 14 residues. The CDR3 DNA reads as TGTGCCAGCAGTCCTTATACAGGGGCAGATACGCAGTATTTT. It yields the protein CASSPYTGADTQYF.

This clonotype showed up just a few times. This rearrangement joins TRBV7-9 to TRBJ1-1; the D gene is possibly TRBD1 (5 bases). The CDR3 loop spans 11 amino acids. CDR1 is SEHNR and CDR2 is FQNEAQ in the germline V gene (reference sequence). V dropped 6 bases and J dropped 8 bases, with 10 bases sitting between them. The CDR3 sequence is CASRDTAEAFF. The DNA for the CDR3 is TGTGCCAGCAGGGACACCGCCGAAGCTTTCTTT.

This clonotype was seen more than once but under ten times. V and J are TRBV7-8 and TRBJ2-7; D call uncertain. Germline assignment: CDR1 SGHVS and CDR2 FQNEAQ. V was clipped by 3 bases and J by 4 bases, with 10 bases between them. The CDR3 sequence is 13 residues long. The CDR3 nucleotides read TGTGCCAGCAGCTTGTCTTCGAAATACGAGCAGTACTTC. The encoded protein is CASSLSSKYEQYF.

The chain couples TRBV10-3 to TRBJ2-1, with TRBD2 matching 7 bases. V was pared by 9 bases and J by 0 bases, with 8 bases of the junction left unmatched. Germline CDR1 is ENHRY and CDR2 is SYGVKD. The CDR3 is 15 residues long. In DNA form, the CDR3 reads TGTGCCATTAGGGAGGGAGGGAGCTCCTACAATGAGCAGTTCTTC. This translates into CAIREGGSSYNEQFF.

This clonotype has a handful of counts. The rearrangement joins TRBV9 to TRBJ2-1, with D hard to call. Trimming removed 0 bases at V and 6 bases at J, with 13 bases between. This CDR3 comprises 15 residues. Germline V gives CDR1 SGDLS, CDR2 YYNGEE. The CDR3 sequence: CASSVGSGPTNEQFF. DNA for the CDR3: TGTGCCAGCAGCGTAGGCTCCGGACCGACCAATGAGCAGTTCTTC.

Turning to this clonotype: The junction departs from the called germline gene at one end, perhaps through a read error. This sequence joins TRBV6-5 and TRBJ2-2; the D gene is possibly TRBD2 (7 bases). The germline V gene has CDR1 MNHEY and CDR2 SVGAGI. The CDR3 is made up of 16 amino acids. The CDR3 coding sequence is TGTGCCAGCAATTACTCGAGGGGGGGCGACACCGGGGAGCTGTTTTTT. It encodes CASNYSRGGDTGELFF.

Only a few counts were recorded for this clonotype. The rearrangement uses TRBV6-2 or TRBV6-3 and TRBJ2-2; 11 bases are shared with TRBD2. V lost 8 bases and J lost 7; bases outside the gene matches: 18. Germline V CDR1 and CDR2: MNHEY, SVGEGT. CDR3 size: 18 residues. The CDR3 nucleotides read TGTGCCAGCTTTAAACCTCCCCTAGCGGGAGGAAGAGACGGGGAGCTGTTTTTT. This translates into CASFKPPLAGGRDGELFF.

As to this clonotype: Being one base from a much bigger clone, this may be a read error. This chain connects TRBV2 to TRBJ2-1; 11 bases match TRBD2. The V and J ends lost 3 bases and 6 bases, in that order; junction bases with no gene match: 1. The V gene's germline CDR1 is SNHLY and CDR2 FYNNEI. The CDR3 has 14 amino acids. The CDR3 sequence is CASSDSGGANEQFF. Here the CDR3 DNA reads TGTGCCAGCAGTGATAGCGGGGGGGCCAATGAGCAGTTCTTC.

This clonotype was picked up a small number of times. J is TRBJ2-4 and V is TRBV27, with 8 bases aligning to TRBD1. This CDR3 is built from 15 residues. Germline V gene data show CDR1 as MNHEY and CDR2 as SMNVEV (reference sequence). Trimming took 0 bases from V and 6 from J; bases not matched to a gene: 4. The CDR3 DNA reads TGTGCCAGCAGTTTATCCGGACAGGGTAGAAACATTCAGTACTTC. Translating gives CASSLSGQGRNIQYF.